This TCR beta chain was obtained from a study of blood T cells in healthy people across ages. Study results and limitations: TCR beta diversity was tightly associated with the proportion of naive T cells.

On this clonotype itself: The antigen is undetermined.

The CDR3 sequence is 15 residues long. Germline V gene data show CDR1 as DFQATT and CDR2 as SNEGSKA (reference sequence). Trimming removed 0 bases from V and 4 bases from J; junction bases left unmatched: 7. PCR was performed a second time for about 7 to 12 cycles using a sample-barcoded 5' primer and a J-beta primer mix. One entry per CDR3 protein, called by TCRdb with MiXCR from the 5' RACE reads. The sample lists 1.5 million to 2 million distinct CDR3 sequences; approximately 32% were seen once. This receptor was taken from a woman aged 25 to 39 in good health. The material sequenced was blood. The chain recombines TRBV20-1 with TRBJ2-3, with TRBD1 matching over 7 bases. The CDR3 DNA is TGCAGTGCTAGAGATCAGGGGGTTATATCAGATACGCAGTATTTT. Its protein is CSARDQGVISDTQYF.